This TCR beta chain was recovered during a study of T cell responses to AZD1222 COVID-19 vaccine. The CDR3 has 16 amino acids. The trim removed 3 bases at V and 2 bases at J, leaving 8 bases unmatched. Germline V CDR1 and CDR2: SNHLY, FYNNEI. On this clone itself: Its antigen is still unknown.

Assay: immunoSEQ multiplex PCR; the TCRdb copy retains only in-frame clones and omits some. The data hold under 140,000 clones, with nearly 90% observed a single time. Notes on the study in general: Clonal diversity was possibly underestimated, and the donors were mostly white British, with more females. Repertoires were sampled only after the peak T cell response.

This clonotype originated in an adult in good health. Here the sequenced sample was peripheral blood, taken on day 0 of AZD1222 vaccination. The chain uses TRBV2 and TRBJ2-3, with 7 positions matching TRBD1. CDR3: CASSDQTGVSTDTQYF. As DNA, the CDR3 is TGTGCCAGCAGTGATCAAACAGGGGTATCCACAGATACGCAGTATTTT.